This T cell receptor beta chain was captured in a study of CDR3 diversity in severe acne. CDR3 length: 16 residues. With 3 bases removed from V and 1 base from J, the gap between germline ends came to 15 bases. In germline, CDR1 is MGHDK, CDR2 SYGVNS. TCRdb used MiXCR to reprocess the PCR reads, holding one entry per CDR3 protein. This table holds fewer than 90,000 distinct CDR3 sequences, less than 65% found once. The specimen was blood. The chain is built from TRBV25-1 and TRBJ1-1; a weak D match, TRBD1 (5 bases). The source is a male donor with severe acne vulgaris. As DNA, the CDR3 is TGTGCCAGCAGTGAGGCGGGCGCGGGGCCGAACACTGAAGCTTTCTTT. Translating it yields CASSEAGAGPNTEAFF.